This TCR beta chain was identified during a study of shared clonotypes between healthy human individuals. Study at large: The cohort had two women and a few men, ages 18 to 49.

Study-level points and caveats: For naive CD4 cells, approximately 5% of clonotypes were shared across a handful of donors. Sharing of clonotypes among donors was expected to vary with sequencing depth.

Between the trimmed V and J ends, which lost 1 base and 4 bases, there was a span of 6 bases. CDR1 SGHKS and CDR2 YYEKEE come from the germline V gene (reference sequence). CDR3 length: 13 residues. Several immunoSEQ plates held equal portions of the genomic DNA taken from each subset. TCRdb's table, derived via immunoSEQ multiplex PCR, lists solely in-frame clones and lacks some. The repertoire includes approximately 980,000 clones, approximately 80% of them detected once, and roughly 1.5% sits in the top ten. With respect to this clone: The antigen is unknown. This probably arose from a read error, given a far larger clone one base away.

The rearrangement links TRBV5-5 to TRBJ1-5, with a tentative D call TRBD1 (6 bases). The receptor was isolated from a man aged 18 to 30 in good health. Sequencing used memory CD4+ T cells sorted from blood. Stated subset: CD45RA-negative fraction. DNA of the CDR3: TGTGCCAGCAGCTTGCAGGGGAATCAGCCCCAGCATTTT. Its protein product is CASSLQGNQPQHF.